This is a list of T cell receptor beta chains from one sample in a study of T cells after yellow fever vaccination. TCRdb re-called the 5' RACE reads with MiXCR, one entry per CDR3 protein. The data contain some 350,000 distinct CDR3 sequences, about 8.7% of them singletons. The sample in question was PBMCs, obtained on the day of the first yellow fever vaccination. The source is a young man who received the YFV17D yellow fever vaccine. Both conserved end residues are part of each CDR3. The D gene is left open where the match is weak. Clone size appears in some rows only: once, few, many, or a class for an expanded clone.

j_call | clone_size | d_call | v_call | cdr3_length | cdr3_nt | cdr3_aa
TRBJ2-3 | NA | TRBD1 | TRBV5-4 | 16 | TGTGCCAGCAGCCCCCCCCGGACAGGGGTAACAGATACGCAGTATTTT | CASSPPRTGVTDTQYF
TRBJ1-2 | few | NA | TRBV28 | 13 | TGTGCCAGCAGCTCCCCCCTTGATGGTGGCTACACCTTC | CASSSPLDGGYTF
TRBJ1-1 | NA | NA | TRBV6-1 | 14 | TGTGCCAGCAGTGAGACCCTCCCGAACACTGAAGCTTTCTTT | CASSETLPNTEAFF
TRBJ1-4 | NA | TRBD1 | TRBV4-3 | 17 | TGCGCCAGCAGACAAAATCGACAGGGTGTTGCGGATGAAAAACGGTTTTTT | CASRQNRQGVADEKRFF
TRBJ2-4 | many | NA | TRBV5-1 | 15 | TGCGCCAGCAGCTTGATCGGGGGCGCGATGTTAATTCAGTACTTC | CASSLIGGAMLIQYF
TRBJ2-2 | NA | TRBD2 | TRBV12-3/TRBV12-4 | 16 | TGTGCCAGCTCCCCTCGGCTAGCGGGGGGGACCGGGGAGCTGTTTTTT | CASSPRLAGGTGELFF
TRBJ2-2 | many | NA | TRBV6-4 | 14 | TGTGCCAGCAGTCAGGGGGGATACACCGGGGAGCTGTTTTTT | CASSQGGYTGELFF
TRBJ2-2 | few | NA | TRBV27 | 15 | TGTGCCAGCAGTTTATCGACGCGCTCTGGCCGATCGCTGTTTTTT | CASSLSTRSGRSLFF
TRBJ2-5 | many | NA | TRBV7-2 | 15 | TGTGCCAGCAGCCCCCGCCCGAGAGGGAAAGAGACCCAGTACTTC | CASSPRPRGKETQYF
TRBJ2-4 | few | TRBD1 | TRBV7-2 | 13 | TGTGCCAGCAGCTACAGGGGGCAAAACATTCAGTACTTC | CASSYRGQNIQYF
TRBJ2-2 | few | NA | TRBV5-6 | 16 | TGTGCCAGCAGCTTGAGGGCTACTCAGTTGGGCGGGGAGCTGTTTTTT | CASSLRATQLGGELFF
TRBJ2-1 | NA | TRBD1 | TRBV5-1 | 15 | TGCGCCAGCAGCTCGGACAGGGGGCCGGGCAATGAGCAGTTCTTC | CASSSDRGPGNEQFF
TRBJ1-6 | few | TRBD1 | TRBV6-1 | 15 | TGTGCCAGCCGACAGGGGGCCGGCGGGAATTCACCCCTCCACTTT | CASRQGAGGNSPLHF
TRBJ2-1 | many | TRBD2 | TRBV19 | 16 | TGTGCCAGTAGTAAGCGGGGGGGCCGGTCCTACAATGAGCAGTTCTTC | CASSKRGGRSYNEQFF
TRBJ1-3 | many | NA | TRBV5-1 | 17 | TGCGCCAGCAGCCTCTCTGGGACCGCGAGCTCTGGAAACACCATATATTTT | CASSLSGTASSGNTIYF
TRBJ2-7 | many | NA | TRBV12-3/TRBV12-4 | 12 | TGTGCCAGCAGTTCGGGACGGCCCGAGCAGTACTTC | CASSSGRPEQYF
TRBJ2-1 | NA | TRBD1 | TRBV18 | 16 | TGTGCCAGCTCACCACCGGGACAGAGCTCCTACAATGAGCAGTTCTTC | CASSPPGQSSYNEQFF
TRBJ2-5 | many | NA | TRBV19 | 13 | TGTGCCAGTAGTAGCGGATCCCAAGAGACCCAGTACTTC | CASSSGSQETQYF
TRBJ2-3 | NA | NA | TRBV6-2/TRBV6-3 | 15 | TGTGCCAGCAGTTACTCGTGGCAGGGGACAGATACGCAGTATTTT | CASSYSWQGTDTQYF
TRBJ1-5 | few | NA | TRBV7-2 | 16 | TGTGCCAGCACCGCCTTGGGGGGCGCATCGGGGCAGCCCCAGCATTTT | CASTALGGASGQPQHF
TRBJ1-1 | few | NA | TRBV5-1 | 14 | TGCGCCAGCAGCTCGCCGGGGGTTGACACTGAAGCTTTCTTT | CASSSPGVDTEAFF
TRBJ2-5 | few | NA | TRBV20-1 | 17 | TGCAGTGCTAGAGCCCCGACAGGGCTTGGGGGAGGCGAGACCCAGTACTTC | CSARAPTGLGGGETQYF
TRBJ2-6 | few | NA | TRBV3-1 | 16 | TGTGCCAGCAGCCAAGACCAGCGCTCTGGGGCCAACGTCCTGACTTTC | CASSQDQRSGANVLTF
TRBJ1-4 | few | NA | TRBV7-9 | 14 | TGTGCCAGCAGCACCGGGAGGAGCGGTGAAAAACTGTTTTTT | CASSTGRSGEKLFF
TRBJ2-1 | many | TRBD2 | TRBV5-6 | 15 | TGTGCCAGCAGCGGGGGGGTTGTAGCCTACAATGAGCAGTTCTTC | CASSGGVVAYNEQFF
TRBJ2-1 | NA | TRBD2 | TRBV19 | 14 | TGTGCCAGTAGTCCGGGGGGAGGGGTTGGTGAGCAGTTCTTC | CASSPGGGVGEQFF
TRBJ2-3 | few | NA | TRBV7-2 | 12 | TGTGCCAGCAGCTTAGGCTTAGATACGCAGTATTTT | CASSLGLDTQYF
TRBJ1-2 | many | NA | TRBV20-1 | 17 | TGCAGTGCTAGATCCCCTAGCCCAGCAGGGCGGAACTATGGCTACACCTTC | CSARSPSPAGRNYGYTF
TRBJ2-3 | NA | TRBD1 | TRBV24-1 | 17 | TGTGCCACCAGTGATCCTGCCGGGACAGGGGGCAGGTATACGCAGTATTTT | CATSDPAGTGGRYTQYF
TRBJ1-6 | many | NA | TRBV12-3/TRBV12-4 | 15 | TGTGCCAGCAGTCCGGGGGCTGCCCTTCGTCCACCCCTCCACTTT | CASSPGAALRPPLHF
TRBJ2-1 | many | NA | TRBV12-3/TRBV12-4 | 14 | TGTGCCAGCATGCTCGTAGGAACCTACAATGAGCAGTTCTTC | CASMLVGTYNEQFF
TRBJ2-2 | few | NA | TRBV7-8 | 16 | TGTGCCAGCAGCTTAGTAAAGGGGAGCACGACCGGGGAGCTGTTTTTT | CASSLVKGSTTGELFF
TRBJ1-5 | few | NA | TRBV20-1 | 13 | TGCAGTGCTAGAGACATTACGGGTCAGCCCCAGCATTTT | CSARDITGQPQHF
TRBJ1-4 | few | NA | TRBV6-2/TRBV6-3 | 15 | TGTGCCAGCACCCCAAGGGGATTTCGGGATGAAAAACTGTTTTTT | CASTPRGFRDEKLFF
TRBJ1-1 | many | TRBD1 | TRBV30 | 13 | TGTGCCTGGAGTAAGGCCAGGGGGACTGAAGCTTTCTTT | CAWSKARGTEAFF
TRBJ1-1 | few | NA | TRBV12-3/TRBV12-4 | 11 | TGTGCCAGCAGACACAACACTGAAGCTTTCTTT | CASRHNTEAFF
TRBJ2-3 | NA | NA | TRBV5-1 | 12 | TGCGCCAGCAGCTTGGACTTTTATACGCAGTATTTT | CASSLDFYTQYF
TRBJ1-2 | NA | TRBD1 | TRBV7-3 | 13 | TGTGCCAGCAGCCCACAAAATACGGACAGGCCTACCTTC | CASSPQNTDRPTF
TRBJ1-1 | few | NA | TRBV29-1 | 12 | TGCAGCGTTGAAATCTGGGGCACTGAAGCTTTCTTT | CSVEIWGTEAFF
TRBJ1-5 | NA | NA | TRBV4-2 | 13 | TGTGCCAGCAGCCAAGGGTACAGGGCGGCCCAGCATTTT | CASSQGYRAAQHF
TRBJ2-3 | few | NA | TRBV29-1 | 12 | TGCAGCGTGGGGATACCGGGGAATACGCAGTATTTT | CSVGIPGNTQYF
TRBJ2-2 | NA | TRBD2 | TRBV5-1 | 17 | TGCGCCAGCAGCTCCTCCGTCGAGACTAGCGGGATCGGGGAGCTGTTTTTT | CASSSSVETSGIGELFF
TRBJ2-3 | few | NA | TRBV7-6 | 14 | TGTGCCAGCAGCTTAGGGATGGGCACAGATACGCAGTATTTT | CASSLGMGTDTQYF
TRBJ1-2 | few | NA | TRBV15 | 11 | TGTGCCACCAGCAGAGAGGCCGCTAGGACCTTC | CATSREAARTF
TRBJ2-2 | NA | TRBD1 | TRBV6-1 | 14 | TGTGCCAGCAGGCGACAGGGGGTGACCGGGGAGCTGTTTTTT | CASRRQGVTGELFF
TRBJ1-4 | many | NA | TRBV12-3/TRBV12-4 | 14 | TGTGCCAGCAGTTTTTGGGGATCTAATGAAAAACTGTTTTTT | CASSFWGSNEKLFF
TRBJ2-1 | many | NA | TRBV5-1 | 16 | TGCGCCAGCAGCCCGAGGGGGGACTCAGGGTACAATGAGCAGTTCTTC | CASSPRGDSGYNEQFF
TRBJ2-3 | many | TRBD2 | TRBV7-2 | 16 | TGTGCCAGCAGCTCACAACTAGCGGGGGGGCGGTATACGCAGTATTTT | CASSSQLAGGRYTQYF
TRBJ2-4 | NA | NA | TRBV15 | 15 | TGTGCCACCAGCAGAACCGGGACATCCAAAAACATTCAGTACTTC | CATSRTGTSKNIQYF
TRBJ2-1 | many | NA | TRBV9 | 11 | TGTGCCAGCAGCCCCGGGGTTGAGCAGTTCTTC | CASSPGVEQFF
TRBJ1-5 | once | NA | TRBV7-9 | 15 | TGTGCCAGCAGCTTAGAGACAGCGGAGTTTCAGCCCCAGCATTTT | CASSLETAEFQPQHF
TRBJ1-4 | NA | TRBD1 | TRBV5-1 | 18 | TGCGCCAGCAGCCAACCCCCGGGACAGTATGCAACTAATGAAAAACTGTTTTTT | CASSQPPGQYATNEKLFF
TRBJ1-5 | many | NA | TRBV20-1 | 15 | TGCAGTGCTAGAGATGTCTCCTTTATTGATCAGCCCCAGCATTTT | CSARDVSFIDQPQHF
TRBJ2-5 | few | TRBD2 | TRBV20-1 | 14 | TGCAGTGCTATAGCGGGGGCCTTCCAAGAGACCCAGTACTTC | CSAIAGAFQETQYF